This TCR beta chain originates from a study of T cell responses to AZD1222 COVID-19 vaccine. General observations from the study: It should be noted that donors were predominantly white British and more often female, and clonal diversity was possibly underestimated.

V lost 6 bases to trimming and J lost 8 bases, with 20 bases between them. This CDR3 is 15 amino acids long. Germline CDR1 and CDR2: MRHNA and SNTAGT. Method: immunoSEQ multiplex PCR; TCRdb's copy keeps in-frame clones and lacks some. Of roughly 160,000 clones detected, 88% appear once; the ten largest clones hold about 4.3%. Regarding this clone: Antigen specificity is unknown.

This specimen consisted of peripheral blood, obtained 28 days after the second AZD1222 dose. This chain connects TRBV6-4 to TRBJ1-3, with no clear D. The TCR was taken from an adult who received the AZD1222 COVID-19 vaccine. The CDR3 nucleotides read TGTGCCAGCAGAATATCCCGGCCCCTCGGGGACACCATATATTTT. Translated: CASRISRPLGDTIYF.